This is a list of T cell receptor beta chains from one sample in a study of blood T cell repertoires in COVID-19. TCRdb keeps only in-frame clones here, not all; method: immunoSEQ multiplex PCR. The sample consists of 65,000 to 80,000 clones, approximately 90% of them appearing once. Sequenced material: peripheral blood. These receptor sequences come from a human donor in a cohort sampled during active COVID-19. Each CDR3 is given with its conserved first and last residue. A D gene is named only where the DNA matches it firmly.

V: TRBV9
length: 15
D: .
CDR3: CASTQGPQGTDTQYF

V: TRBV6-6
length: 16
D: .
CDR3: CASSYSITQGFETQYF

V: TRBV7-7
length: 15
D: .
CDR3: CASSSRQGLQETQYF

V: TRBV6-5
length: 13
D: TRBD1
CDR3: CASTDRGKTEAFF

V: TRBV27
length: 21
D: .
CDR3: CASRTFLSFGRVKGTVNEQYF

V: TRBV12-3/TRBV12-4
length: 13
D: .
CDR3: CASTPGGYEKLFF

V: TRBV7-3
length: 15
D: TRBD2
CDR3: CASSGSGGALYEQFF

V: TRBV7-9
length: 16
D: .
CDR3: CASSIPVDRLSYGYTF

V: TRBV5-1
length: 16
D: TRBD1
CDR3: CASSPIRQGGSYEQYF

V: TRBV3-1/TRBV3-2
length: 15
D: TRBD2
CDR3: CASSPLSGGEETQYF

V: TRBV11-2
length: 17
D: TRBD2
CDR3: CASSRFSLAGGSNEQFF

V: TRBV18
length: 15
D: .
CDR3: CASSPMPGQNSPLHF

V: TRBV7-2
length: 15
D: TRBD1
CDR3: CASSLADRGPGGYTF

V: TRBV7-2
length: 15
D: TRBD2
CDR3: CASSARTRLTDTQYF

V: TRBV7-9
length: 16
D: TRBD1
CDR3: CASSALSGTANTEAFF

V: TRBV7-8
length: 15
D: TRBD2
CDR3: CASSLSGGAGNIQYF

V: TRBV11-1
length: 15
D: .
CDR3: CASSLGRGHFYGYTF

V: TRBV7-8
length: 16
D: .
CDR3: CASSLVMAGASYEQFF

V: TRBV3-1/TRBV3-2
length: 18
D: TRBD2
CDR3: CASSHQTGLAGGLETQYF

V: TRBV18
length: 15
D: TRBD1
CDR3: CASSRTTGITYEQYF

V: TRBV7-6
length: 17
D: TRBD2
CDR3: CASSLSSATSMTDTQYF

V: TRBV6-6
length: 15
D: .
CDR3: CASSYPQGSGNTIYF

V: TRBV7-8
length: 16
D: .
CDR3: CASSRRGLGGSTEAFF